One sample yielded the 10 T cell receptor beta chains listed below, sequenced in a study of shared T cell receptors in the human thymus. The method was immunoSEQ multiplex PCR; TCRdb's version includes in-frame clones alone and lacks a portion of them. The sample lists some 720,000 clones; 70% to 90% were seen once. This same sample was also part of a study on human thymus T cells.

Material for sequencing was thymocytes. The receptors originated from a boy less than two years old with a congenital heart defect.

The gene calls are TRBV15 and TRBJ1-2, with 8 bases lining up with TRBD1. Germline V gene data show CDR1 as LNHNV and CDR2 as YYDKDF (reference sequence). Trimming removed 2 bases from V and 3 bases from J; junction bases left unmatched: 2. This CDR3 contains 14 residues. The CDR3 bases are TGTGCCACCAGCAGACGACAGGGGTACTATGGCTACACCTTC. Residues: CATSRRQGYYGYTF.

CDR3 sequence: CASSTEGGGEQFF. The DNA for the CDR3 is TGTGCCAGCAGCACTGAAGGGGGTGGTGAGCAGTTCTTC. The V and J genes are TRBV11-3 and TRBJ2-1, with D maybe TRBD1 (6 bases). Germline V gene sequence: CDR1 SGHNT, CDR2 YENEEA. CDR3 length equals 13 residues. V lost 5 bases to trimming and J lost 9 bases, with 14 bases between them.

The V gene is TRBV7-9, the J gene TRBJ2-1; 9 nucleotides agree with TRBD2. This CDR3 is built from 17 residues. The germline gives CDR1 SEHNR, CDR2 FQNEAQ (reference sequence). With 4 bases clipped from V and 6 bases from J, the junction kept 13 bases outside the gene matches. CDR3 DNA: TGTGCCAGCAGCTCCGCTTTAGGGACTAGCACTTCCAATGAGCAGTTCTTC. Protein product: CASSSALGTSTSNEQFF.

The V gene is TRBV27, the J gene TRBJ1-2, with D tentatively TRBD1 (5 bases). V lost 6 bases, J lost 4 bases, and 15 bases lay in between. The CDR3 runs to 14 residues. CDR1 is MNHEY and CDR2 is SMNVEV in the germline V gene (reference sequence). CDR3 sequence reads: CASSPQGALYGYTF. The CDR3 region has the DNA TGTGCCAGCAGCCCCCAAGGGGCCCTCTATGGCTACACCTTC.

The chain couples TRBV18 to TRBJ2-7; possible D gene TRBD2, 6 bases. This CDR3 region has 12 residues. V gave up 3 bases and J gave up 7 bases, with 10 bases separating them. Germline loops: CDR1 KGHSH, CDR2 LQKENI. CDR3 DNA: TGTGCCAGCTCACCCATAGCGGCTGAGCAGTACTTC. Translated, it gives CASSPIAAEQYF.

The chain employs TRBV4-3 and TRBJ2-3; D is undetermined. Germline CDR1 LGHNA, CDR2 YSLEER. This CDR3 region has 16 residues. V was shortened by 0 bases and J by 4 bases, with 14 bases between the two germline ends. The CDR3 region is CASSQERVTVADTQYF. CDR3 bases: TGCGCCAGCAGCCAAGAACGAGTCACGGTGGCAGATACGCAGTATTTT.

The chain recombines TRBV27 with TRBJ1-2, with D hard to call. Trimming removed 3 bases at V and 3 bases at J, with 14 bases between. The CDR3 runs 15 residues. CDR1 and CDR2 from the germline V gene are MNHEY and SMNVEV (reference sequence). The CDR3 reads CASSFGPPEDYGYTF. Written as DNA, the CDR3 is TGTGCCAGCAGTTTTGGGCCCCCGGAGGACTATGGCTACACCTTC.

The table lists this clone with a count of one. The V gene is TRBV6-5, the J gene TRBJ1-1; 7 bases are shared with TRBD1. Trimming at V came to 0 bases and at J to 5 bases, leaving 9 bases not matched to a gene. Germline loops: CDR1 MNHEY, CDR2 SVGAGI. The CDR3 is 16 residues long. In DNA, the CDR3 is TGTGCCAGCAGTTACTCGAGTCAGGGGGAAAAGACTGAAGCTTTCTTT. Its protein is CASSYSSQGEKTEAFF.

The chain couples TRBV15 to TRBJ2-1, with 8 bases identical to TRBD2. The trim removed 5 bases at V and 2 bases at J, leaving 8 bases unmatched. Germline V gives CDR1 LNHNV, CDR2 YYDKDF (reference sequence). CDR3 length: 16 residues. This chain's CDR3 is CATSLLREGPYNEQFF. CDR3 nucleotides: TGTGCCACCAGCCTCCTACGGGAGGGTCCCTACAATGAGCAGTTCTTC.

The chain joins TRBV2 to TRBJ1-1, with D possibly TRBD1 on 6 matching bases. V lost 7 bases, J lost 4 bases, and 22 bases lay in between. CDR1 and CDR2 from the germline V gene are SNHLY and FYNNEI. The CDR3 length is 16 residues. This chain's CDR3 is CASNPGRGVPITEAFF. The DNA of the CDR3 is TGTGCCAGCAATCCGGGGAGGGGGGTTCCTATCACTGAAGCTTTCTTT.